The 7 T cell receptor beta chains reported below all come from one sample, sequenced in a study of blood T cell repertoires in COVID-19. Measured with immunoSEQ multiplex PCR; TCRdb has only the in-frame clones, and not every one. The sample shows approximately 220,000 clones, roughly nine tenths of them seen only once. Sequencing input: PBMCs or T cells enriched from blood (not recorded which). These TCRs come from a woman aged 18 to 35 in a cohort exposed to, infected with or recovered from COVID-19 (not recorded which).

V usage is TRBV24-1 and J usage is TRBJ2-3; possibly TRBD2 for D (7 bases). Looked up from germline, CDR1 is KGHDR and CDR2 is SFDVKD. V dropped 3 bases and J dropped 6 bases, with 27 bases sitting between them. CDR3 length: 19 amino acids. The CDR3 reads CATSDPLRGGKNTGDTQYF. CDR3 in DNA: TGTGCCACCAGTGATCCCCTAAGGGGGGGCAAAAACACGGGTGATACGCAGTATTTT.

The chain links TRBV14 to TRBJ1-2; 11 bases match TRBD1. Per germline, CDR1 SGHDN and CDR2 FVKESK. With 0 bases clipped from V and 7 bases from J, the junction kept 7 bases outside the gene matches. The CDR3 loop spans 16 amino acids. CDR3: CASSQDRDRGYRGYTF. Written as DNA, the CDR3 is TGTGCCAGCAGCCAAGACCGGGACAGGGGGTATCGTGGCTACACCTTC.

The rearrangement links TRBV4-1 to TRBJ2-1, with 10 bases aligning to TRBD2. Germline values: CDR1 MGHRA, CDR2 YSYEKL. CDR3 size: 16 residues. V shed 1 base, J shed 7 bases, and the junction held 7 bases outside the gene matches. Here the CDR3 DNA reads TGCGCCAGCAGCCAAGTGGTGGCTAGCGGGAGTAATGAGCAGTTCTTC. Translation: CASSQVVASGSNEQFF.

The CDR3 sequence: CASSLYRDRVYNEQFF. In DNA, the CDR3 is TGTGCCAGCAGCCTATACCGGGACAGGGTTTACAATGAGCAGTTCTTC. The gene calls are TRBV3-1 (or the pseudogene TRBV3-2) and TRBJ2-1, with 9 nucleotides matching TRBD1. CDR3 length equals 16 residues. Trimming removed 4 bases from V and 4 bases from J; junction bases left unmatched: 8. The V gene's germline CDR1 is LGHDT and CDR2 YNNKEL (reference sequence).

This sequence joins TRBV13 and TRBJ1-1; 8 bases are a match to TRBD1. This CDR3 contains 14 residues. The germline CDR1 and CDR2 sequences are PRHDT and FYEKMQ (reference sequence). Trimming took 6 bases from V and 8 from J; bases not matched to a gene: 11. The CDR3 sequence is CASRPQGALSEAFF. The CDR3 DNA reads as TGTGCCAGCAGACCCCAGGGGGCGCTTTCCGAAGCTTTCTTT.

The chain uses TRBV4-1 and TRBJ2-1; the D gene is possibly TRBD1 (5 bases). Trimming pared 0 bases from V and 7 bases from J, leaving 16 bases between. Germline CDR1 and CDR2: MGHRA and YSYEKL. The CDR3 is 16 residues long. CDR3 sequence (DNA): TGCGCCAGCAGCCAAGAGGGGCGCACGGTCTGGAATGAGCAGTTCTTC. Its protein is CASSQEGRTVWNEQFF.

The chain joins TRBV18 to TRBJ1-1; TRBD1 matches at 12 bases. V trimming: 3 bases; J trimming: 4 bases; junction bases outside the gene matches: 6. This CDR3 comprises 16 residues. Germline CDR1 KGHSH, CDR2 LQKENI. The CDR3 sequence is CASSPGQGARSTEAFF. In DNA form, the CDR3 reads TGTGCCAGCTCACCGGGACAGGGGGCAAGGAGCACTGAAGCTTTCTTT.